The next 24 T cell receptor beta chains were all read from a single sample in a study of OX40 agonist ivuxolimab in advanced cancers. Sequencing was performed with immunoSEQ multiplex PCR; in TCRdb, only in-frame clones are kept and a portion is missing. The table records about 62,000 clones, 80% to 95% of them present only once. Sequenced here: CD4+ or CD8+ T cells sorted from blood, sampled in a trial of the OX40 agonist ivuxolimab. Source of these receptors: an adult with an advanced solid tumor such as melanoma, head and neck, liver or kidney cancer.

This sequence joins TRBV19 and TRBJ1-1; D is uncertain. Germline V gene sequence: CDR1 LNHDA, CDR2 SQIVND (reference sequence). With 7 bases removed from V and 3 bases from J, the gap between germline ends came to 18 bases. The CDR3 has 15 residues. Here the CDR3 DNA reads TGTGCCAGTACAGATATTACAGACGGGGACACTGAAGCTTTCTTT. It translates to CASTDITDGDTEAFF.

J is TRBJ2-2 and V is TRBV7-9, with 7 bases lining up with TRBD1. CDR3 length equals 16 residues. Germline V gene sequence: CDR1 SEHNR, CDR2 FQNEAQ (reference sequence). With V trimmed by 3 bases and J by 8 bases, 12 bases remained unmatched. The CDR3 DNA reads TGTGCCAGCAGCTTCTCGACAGGGTACGGCGGTGGGGAGCTGTTTTTT. This gives the protein CASSFSTGYGGGELFF.

The V and J genes are TRBV7-9 and TRBJ2-7; D remains unclear. This CDR3 comprises 12 residues. The germline V gene has CDR1 SEHNR and CDR2 FQNEAQ (reference sequence). Trimming shortened V by 5 bases and J by 5 bases, and 10 bases separated the two germline ends. The CDR3 DNA reads as TGTGCCAGCAGCCACGACTGGCACGAGCAGTACTTC. Protein sequence: CASSHDWHEQYF.

The V call is TRBV7-6, the J call TRBJ2-1; possibly TRBD2 for D (5 bases). The ends were cut back, 4 bases at V and 2 bases at J, with 9 bases in the middle. The CDR3 consists of 14 residues. Germline CDR1 is SGHVS and CDR2 is FNYEAQ. The CDR3 coding sequence is TGTGCCAGCAGCTCCGGGAACACCTACAATGAGCAGTTCTTC. This codes for CASSSGNTYNEQFF.

The rearrangement links TRBV19 to TRBJ2-3; the D is unclear. Germline V gene sequence: CDR1 LNHDA, CDR2 SQIVND (reference sequence). Trimming cost V 5 bases and J 6 bases, with 12 bases left between them. This CDR3 is 13 amino acids long. The CDR3 spells CASSSTPTDTQYF. In DNA form, the CDR3 reads TGTGCCAGTAGTTCTACCCCAACGGATACGCAGTATTTT.

The chain's CDR3 is CASSLVLATQGSTDTQYF. DNA for the CDR3: TGTGCCAGCAGCTTGGTTCTAGCGACCCAAGGAAGCACAGATACGCAGTATTTT. The genes are TRBV5-8 and TRBJ2-3; D is possibly TRBD2 (6 bases). The CDR3 runs 18 residues. V was shortened by 0 bases and J by 0 bases, with 17 bases between the two germline ends. Germline CDR1 reads SGHTS; CDR2 reads YDEGEE.

V is TRBV28 and J is TRBJ2-1, with D perhaps matching TRBD1 or TRBD2 (7 bases each). The V end was cut by 10 bases, the J end by 4 bases, with 17 bases between. The CDR3 runs 14 residues. CDR1 and CDR2 from the germline V gene are MDHEN and SYDVKM. CDR3 protein: CATRGGGDYNEQFF. In DNA form, the CDR3 reads TGTGCCACCAGGGGGGGCGGGGATTACAATGAGCAGTTCTTC. The full variable domain, with the rest looked up from reference TRBV28 and TRBJ2-1, is DVKVTQSSRYLVKRTGEKVFLECVQDMDHENMFWYRQDPGLGLRLIYFSYDVKMKEKGDIPEGYSVSREKKERFSLILESASTNQTSMYLCATRGGGDYNEQFFGPGTRLTVL.

The V call is TRBV5-6, the J call TRBJ2-7; 11 nucleotides align to TRBD2. V gave up 3 bases and J gave up 5 bases; unmatched junction bases: 13. The CDR3 has 17 amino acids. The germline CDR1 and CDR2 sequences are SGHDT and YYEEEE. CDR3 residues: CASSSTTSGSPRDEQYF. In DNA, the CDR3 is TGTGCCAGCAGCTCAACAACTAGCGGGAGCCCCCGTGACGAGCAGTACTTC.

The chain uses TRBV7-6 and TRBJ2-3; D possibly corresponds to TRBD2 (6 bases). The V gene lost 0 bases and the J gene lost 11 bases, with 15 bases spanning the gap. Looked up from germline, CDR1 is SGHVS and CDR2 is FNYEAQ. The CDR3 consists of 14 residues. The DNA of the CDR3 is TGTGCCAGCAGCTTAGCGGAAACGAGGGAGGAGCAGTATTTT. This translates into CASSLAETREEQYF.

V is TRBV28 and J is TRBJ2-1; 14 bases agree with TRBD2. Germline CDR1 and CDR2: MDHEN and SYDVKM. Unmatched junction bases numbered 1, after V lost 3 bases and J lost 3 bases. The CDR3 has 16 residues. This CDR3 reads CASSLGTSGSYNEQFF. The CDR3 DNA is TGTGCCAGCAGTTTGGGGACTAGCGGGAGCTACAATGAGCAGTTCTTC.

This clone was counted only a few times. Additional DNA sequences in this sample encode the identical CDR3. This sequence joins TRBV12-5 and TRBJ1-5, with no clear D. CDR3 length: 14 amino acids. The V gene lost 1 base and the J gene lost 3 bases, with 7 bases spanning the gap. Germline V gene data show CDR1 as LGHNT and CDR2 as FRNRAP. Here the CDR3 reads CASGLGQNNQPQHF. In nucleotides, the CDR3 is TGTGCTAGTGGTTTGGGCCAGAACAATCAGCCCCAGCATTTT.

V usage is TRBV25-1 and J usage is TRBJ1-4; unclear D gene. This CDR3 contains 12 residues. In germline, CDR1 is MGHDK, CDR2 SYGVNS. V dropped 4 bases and J dropped 8 bases, with 8 bases sitting between them. This chain's CDR3 is CASSGGREKLFF. The CDR3 DNA follows: TGTGCCAGCAGTGGGGGTAGGGAAAAACTGTTTTTT.

The rearrangement joins TRBV5-1 to TRBJ2-2, with D maybe TRBD2 (6 bases). V gave up 3 bases and J gave up 7 bases, with 22 bases separating them. CDR1 is SGHRS and CDR2 is YFSETQ in the germline V gene. The CDR3 is made up of 17 amino acids. The CDR3 spells CASSWDPGLLAVGELFF. DNA for the CDR3: TGCGCCAGCAGCTGGGACCCGGGACTGCTGGCCGTCGGGGAGCTGTTTTTT.

This clone was counted only a few times. This rearrangement joins TRBV5-1 to TRBJ2-1, with D possibly being TRBD2 (5 bases). Germline loops: CDR1 SGHRS, CDR2 YFSETQ. With 5 bases removed from V and 10 bases from J, the gap between germline ends came to 10 bases. The CDR3 is made up of 11 amino acids. Written as DNA, the CDR3 is TGCGCCAGCAGGGATAGCGTAGAGCAGTTCTTC. Translation gives CASRDSVEQFF.

This clone was seen a single time. The chain has TRBV27 and TRBJ1-1; D call uncertain. Trimming removed 2 bases from V and 8 bases from J, with 12 bases in between. Per the germline V gene, CDR1 is MNHEY and CDR2 is SMNVEV (reference sequence). The CDR3 consists of 13 residues. Here the CDR3 DNA reads TGTGCCAGCAGTTTAGGGTACAGAGACGAAGCTTTCTTT. This gives the protein CASSLGYRDEAFF.

This chain links TRBV5-6 with TRBJ2-3; 15 bases line up with TRBD2. This CDR3 comprises 19 residues. Germline CDR1 and CDR2: SGHDT and YYEEEE. V lost 0 bases and J lost 2; bases outside the gene matches: 7. CDR3 sequence: CASSLEGTSGRYYTDTQYF. CDR3 in DNA: TGTGCCAGCAGCTTGGAAGGGACTAGCGGGAGGTACTACACAGATACGCAGTATTTT.

The chain joins TRBV10-3 to TRBJ1-1, with 9 bases identical to TRBD1. Germline V gene data show CDR1 as ENHRY and CDR2 as SYGVKD. Trimming removed 0 bases from V and 4 bases from J; junction bases left unmatched: 3. The CDR3 spans 15 residues. CDR3 loop: CAISESQGAGTEAFF. CDR3 nucleotide sequence: TGTGCCATCAGTGAGTCACAGGGGGCAGGCACTGAAGCTTTCTTT.

The chain links TRBV6-5 to TRBJ1-4; D possibly corresponds to TRBD1 (5 bases). Germline V gene sequence: CDR1 MNHEY, CDR2 SVGAGI. V dropped 4 bases and J dropped 8 bases, with 14 bases sitting between them. CDR3 length equals 14 residues. This CDR3 reads CASSSQESAEKLFF. The CDR3 DNA sequence: TGTGCCAGCAGTTCACAGGAATCTGCCGAAAAACTGTTTTTT.

The chain links TRBV27 to TRBJ2-7, with D unclear. Germline-derived CDR1 and CDR2 are MNHEY and SMNVEV (reference sequence). With 2 bases removed from V and 6 bases from J, the gap between germline ends came to 14 bases. The CDR3 is 14 amino acids. The CDR3 protein is CASSLGLEGGEQYF. CDR3 DNA: TGTGCCAGCAGTTTAGGCCTAGAAGGCGGCGAGCAGTACTTC.

The chain has TRBV7-8 and TRBJ1-1; no reliable D call. The CDR3 runs 13 residues. CDR1 SGHVS and CDR2 FQNEAQ come from the germline V gene. V lost 6 bases and J 7 bases, leaving 15 bases between the germline ends. This CDR3 reads CASSPEGRLEAFF. CDR3 in DNA: TGTGCCAGCAGTCCCGAGGGCCGGCTTGAAGCTTTCTTT. Complete variable domain (other parts from reference TRBV7-8 and TRBJ1-1): GAGVSQSPRYKVAKRGQDVALRCDPISGHVSLFWYQQALGQGPEFLTYFQNEAQLDKSGLPSDRFFAERPEGSVSTLKIQRTQQEDSAVYLCASSPEGRLEAFFGQGTRLTVV.

The chain carries TRBV4-1 and TRBJ2-7, with D perhaps matching TRBD1 (6 bases). Germline-derived CDR1 and CDR2 are MGHRA and YSYEKL. V lost 2 bases and J lost 0, with 11 bases in between. There are 15 residues in the CDR3. The CDR3 is CASSQRDTPSYEQYF. In DNA form, the CDR3 reads TGCGCCAGCAGCCAACGGGACACCCCCTCCTACGAGCAGTACTTC.

J is TRBJ2-3 and V is TRBV18, with 8 bases identical to TRBD2. The germline CDR1 and CDR2 sequences are KGHSH and LQKENI. J gave up 0 bases and V 5 bases, and 4 bases lay outside the gene matches. This CDR3 is built from 15 residues. The CDR3 bases are TGTGCCAGCTCAACTAGCGGAGGGAGCACAGATACGCAGTATTTT. This sequence encodes CASSTSGGSTDTQYF. Looking up the rest from reference TRBV18 and TRBJ2-3 gives the full variable domain: NAGVMQNPRHLVRRRGQEARLRCSPMKGHSHVYWYRQLPEEGLKFMVYLQKENIIDESGMPKERFSAEFPKEGPSILRIQQVVRGDSAAYFCASSTSGGSTDTQYFGPGTRLTVL.

The CDR3 reads CASSLGRGLHTSNEQFF. The CDR3 DNA reads as TGTGCCAGCAGCTTAGGGCGTGGACTACATACATCCAATGAGCAGTTCTTC. The chain is built from TRBV11-2 and TRBJ2-1; the D gene is possibly TRBD2 (6 bases). Germline V CDR1 and CDR2: SGHAT, FQNNGV. The V and J ends lost 1 base and 6 bases respectively, with 19 bases between them. This CDR3 spans 17 amino acids.

V usage is TRBV5-5 and J usage is TRBJ2-7; no definite D call. The CDR3 has 12 residues. The V gene lost 0 bases and the J gene lost 6 bases, with 7 bases spanning the gap. CDR1 and CDR2 (germline): SGHKS, YYEKEE (reference sequence). The CDR3 DNA follows: TGTGCCAGCAGCTTGGGTCTGGGCGAGCAGTACTTC. Translated: CASSLGLGEQYF.